The 14 T cell receptor beta chains presented below share a single source sample, sequenced in a study of T cells in Graves' hyperthyroidism and ophthalmopathy. Regions amplified from RNA transcripts were the TCR beta CDR3 regions. HTBI primers were employed in a first-round RT-PCR of the TCR CDR3. One entry per CDR3 protein, called by TCRdb with MiXCR from the multiplex PCR reads. The sample has some 500,000 distinct CDR3 sequences; approximately 25% are singletons. The sequenced sample consisted of blood. The receptors here all came from a woman aged 25 to 39 with Graves' ophthalmopathy.

This clonotype was detected once. The chain recombines TRBV20-1 with TRBJ1-3; D might be TRBD1 (6 bases). CDR1 is DFQATT and CDR2 is SNEGSKA in the germline V gene (reference sequence). This CDR3 is built from 15 residues. Trimming pared 7 bases from V and 0 bases from J, leaving 16 bases between. This CDR3 reads CSGSTGSSSGNTIYF. The CDR3 coding sequence is TGCAGTGGGTCGACAGGCTCGAGCTCTGGAAACACCATATATTTT.

This clonotype occurred many times. The chain joins TRBV29-1 to TRBJ2-5; D is possibly TRBD1 (5 bases). CDR3 size: 12 residues. Trimming shortened V by 7 bases and J by 5 bases, and 14 bases separated the two germline ends. Germline assignment: CDR1 SQVTM and CDR2 ANQGSEA. The CDR3 loop reads CSGAEPGETQYF. DNA of the CDR3: TGCAGCGGCGCAGAACCAGGGGAGACCCAGTACTTC.

The CDR3 loop reads CASSARDTYEQYF. DNA of the CDR3: TGTGCCAGCAGTGCCCGGGACACCTACGAGCAGTACTTC. The chain joins TRBV25-1 to TRBJ2-7; D is perhaps TRBD1 (6 bases). The V end was cut by 4 bases, the J end by 2 bases, with 9 bases between. The germline V gene has CDR1 MGHDK and CDR2 SYGVNS. This CDR3 region has 13 residues.

The chain employs TRBV5-1 and TRBJ2-7; tentatively, D is TRBD1 or TRBD2 (5 bases each). The CDR3 loop spans 17 amino acids. V was pared by 0 bases and J by 3 bases, with 19 bases between. Germline CDR1 SGHRS, CDR2 YFSETQ. The CDR3 sequence is CASSLGGYRDHHYEQYF. The DNA of the CDR3 is TGCGCCAGCAGCTTGGGGGGCTACCGGGACCATCACTACGAGCAGTACTTC.

The chain couples TRBV6-2 or TRBV6-3 to TRBJ2-7; D uncertain. Between the trimmed V and J ends, which lost 0 bases and 4 bases, there was a span of 10 bases. Per the germline V gene, CDR1 is MNHEY and CDR2 is SVGEGT. There are 14 residues in the CDR3. In DNA, the CDR3 is TGTGCCAGCAGTTACTCTAACGTCGGGTACGAGCAGTACTTC. Encoded protein: CASSYSNVGYEQYF.

The sample holds many counts of this clonotype. The genes are TRBV30 and TRBJ2-2, with 8 bases fitting TRBD1. The germline CDR1 and CDR2 sequences are GTSNPN and SVGIG (reference sequence). V trimming: 5 bases; J trimming: 0 bases; junction bases outside the gene matches: 2. This CDR3 comprises 14 residues. The CDR3 DNA sequence: TGTGCCTGGGCAGGGGGCCCGAACACCGGGGAGCTGTTTTTT. Translating gives CAWAGGPNTGELFF. Full variable domain (missing parts from reference TRBV30 and TRBJ2-2): SQTIHQWPATLVQPVGSPLSLECTVEGTSNPNLYWYRQAAGRGLQLLFYSVGIGQISSEVPQNLSASRPQDRQFILSSKKLLLSDSGFYLCAWAGGPNTGELFFGEGSRLTVL.

The table lists this clonotype with many counts. This chain uses TRBV11-2 with TRBJ2-5; D gene unclear. This CDR3 comprises 13 residues. Germline-derived CDR1 and CDR2 are SGHAT and FQNNGV. The ends were cut back, 6 bases at V and 5 bases at J, with 13 bases in the middle. The CDR3 region has the DNA TGTGCCAGCAGGTCCCAGGTGGTTGAGACCCAGTACTTC. It translates to CASRSQVVETQYF. The variable domain in full, completed from reference TRBV11-2 and TRBJ2-5, reads EAGVAQSPRYKIIEKRQSVAFWCNPISGHATLYWYQQILGQGPKLLIQFQNNGVVDDSQLPKDRFSAERLKGVDSTLKIQPAKLEDSAVYLCASRSQVVETQYFGPGTRLLVL.

The chain recombines TRBV6-1 with TRBJ1-5, with unresolved D. V was shortened by 7 bases and J by 2 bases, with 15 bases between the two germline ends. This CDR3 has 15 amino acids. In germline, CDR1 is MNHNS, CDR2 SASEGT. CDR3 nucleotides: TGTGCCAGCACCGGCCCGACGGGCGGCAATCAGCCCCAGCATTTT. As protein: CASTGPTGGNQPQHF.

This chain links TRBV10-3 with TRBJ1-2, with D hard to call. CDR1 ENHRY and CDR2 SYGVKD come from the germline V gene. V was trimmed by 2 bases and J by 4 bases, leaving 11 bases between them. There are 14 residues in the CDR3. CDR3 sequence (DNA): TGTGCCATCAGTGAGAGGCAGGACGGCTATGGCTACACCTTC. Its translation is CAISERQDGYGYTF.

In this sample, this clonotype turned up many times. Written as DNA, the CDR3 is TGTGCCAGCAGCCCACAGGCAGGGTACAGGAACACTGAAGCTTTCTTT. Protein product: CASSPQAGYRNTEAFF. This chain links TRBV7-2 with TRBJ1-1, with D possibly being TRBD1 (5 bases). Trimming took off 5 bases at V and 1 base at J, with 17 bases between the two ends. This CDR3 contains 16 residues. Germline CDR1 is SGHTA and CDR2 is FQGNSA.

This clonotype was seen more than once but under ten times. This chain links TRBV18 with TRBJ2-5; 13 bases align to TRBD2. CDR3 length: 16 residues. With 5 bases clipped from V and 5 bases from J, the junction kept 8 bases outside the gene matches. From germline, CDR1 is KGHSH and CDR2 LQKENI. The CDR3 nucleotides read TGTGCCAGCTCATCAGGACTAGCGGGAGATCGCGAGACCCAGTACTTC. It is translated as CASSSGLAGDRETQYF.

The J gene is TRBJ1-5, the V gene TRBV18; 11 positions agree with TRBD1. This CDR3 is built from 16 residues. With V trimmed by 3 bases and J by 5 bases, 6 bases remained unmatched. The germline gives CDR1 KGHSH, CDR2 LQKENI. In nucleotides, the CDR3 is TGTGCCAGCTCACCCTTATGGACAGGGGGCGATCAGCCCCAGCATTTT. Residues: CASSPLWTGGDQPQHF.

This clonotype has at least ten counts. This rearrangement joins TRBV10-3 to TRBJ1-2, with a possible D match to TRBD1 (5 bases). Trimming cost V 5 bases and J 4 bases, with 5 bases left between them. This CDR3 region has 11 residues. Germline CDR1 and CDR2: ENHRY and SYGVKD. CDR3 protein: CAISQGYGYTF. The DNA for the CDR3 is TGTGCCATCAGTCAGGGCTATGGCTACACCTTC.

About this clonotype: One junction end does not reproduce the germline sequence, and a read error may be involved. The chain uses TRBV2 and TRBJ1-1; D unclear. Germline V gene data show CDR1 as SNHLY and CDR2 as FYNNEI. CDR3 size: 14 residues. In nucleotides, the CDR3 is TGTGTCAGCAGTGAATGGCACAGCGACACTGAAGCTTTCTTT. It codes for CVSSEWHSDTEAFF.